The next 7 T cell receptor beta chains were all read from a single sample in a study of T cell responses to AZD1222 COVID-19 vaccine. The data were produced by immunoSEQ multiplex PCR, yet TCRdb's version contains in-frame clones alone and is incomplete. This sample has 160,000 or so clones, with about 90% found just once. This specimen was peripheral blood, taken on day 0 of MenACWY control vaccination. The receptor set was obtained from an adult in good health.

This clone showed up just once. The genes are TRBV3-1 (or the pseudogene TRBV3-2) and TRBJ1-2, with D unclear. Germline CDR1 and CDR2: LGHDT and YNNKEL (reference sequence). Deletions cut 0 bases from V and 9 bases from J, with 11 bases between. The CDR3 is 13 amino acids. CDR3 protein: CASSQDRDGCYTF. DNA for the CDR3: TGTGCCAGCAGCCAAGATAGGGATGGTTGCTACACCTTC.

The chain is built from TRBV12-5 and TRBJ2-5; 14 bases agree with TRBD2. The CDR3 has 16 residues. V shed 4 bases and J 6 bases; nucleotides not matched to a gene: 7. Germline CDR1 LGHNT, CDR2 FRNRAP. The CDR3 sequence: CASGWGTSGSGQTQYF. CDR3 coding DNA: TGTGCTAGTGGTTGGGGGACTAGCGGGAGTGGTCAGACCCAGTACTTC.

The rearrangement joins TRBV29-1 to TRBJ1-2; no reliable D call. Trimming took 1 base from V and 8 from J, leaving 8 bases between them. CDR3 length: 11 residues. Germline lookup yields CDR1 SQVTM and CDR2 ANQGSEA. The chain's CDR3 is CSVEARSGYTF. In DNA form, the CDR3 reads TGCAGCGTTGAAGCCAGGTCCGGCTACACCTTC. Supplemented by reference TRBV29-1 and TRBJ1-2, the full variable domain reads SAVISQKPSRDICQRGTSLTIQCQVDSQVTMMFWYRQQPGQSLTLIATANQGSEATYESGFVIDKFPISRPNLTFSTLTVSNMSPEDSSIYLCSVEARSGYTFGSGTRLTVV.

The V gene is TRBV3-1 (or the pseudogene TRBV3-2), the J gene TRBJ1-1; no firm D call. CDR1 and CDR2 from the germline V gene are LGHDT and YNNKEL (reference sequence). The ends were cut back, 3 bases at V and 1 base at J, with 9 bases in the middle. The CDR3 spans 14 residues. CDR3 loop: CASSHRRANTEAFF. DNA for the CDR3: TGTGCCAGCAGCCATAGAAGGGCGAACACTGAAGCTTTCTTT.

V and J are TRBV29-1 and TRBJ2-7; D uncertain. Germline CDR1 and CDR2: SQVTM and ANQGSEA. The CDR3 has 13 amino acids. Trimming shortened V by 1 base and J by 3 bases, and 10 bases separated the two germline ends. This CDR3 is CSVEGGAHYEQYF. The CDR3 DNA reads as TGCAGCGTTGAAGGAGGTGCCCACTACGAGCAGTACTTC.

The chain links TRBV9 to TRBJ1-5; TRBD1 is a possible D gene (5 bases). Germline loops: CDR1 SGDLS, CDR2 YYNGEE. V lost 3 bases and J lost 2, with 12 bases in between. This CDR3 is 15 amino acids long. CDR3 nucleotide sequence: TGTGCCAGCAGCGAGACAGCTATAGGCAATCAGCCCCAGCATTTT. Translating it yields CASSETAIGNQPQHF. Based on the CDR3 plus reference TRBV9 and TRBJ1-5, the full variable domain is DSGVTQTPKHLITATGQRVTLRCSPRSGDLSVYWYQQSLDQGLQFLIQYYNGEERAKGNILERFSAQQFPDLHSELNLSSLELGDSALYFCASSETAIGNQPQHFGDGTRLSIL.

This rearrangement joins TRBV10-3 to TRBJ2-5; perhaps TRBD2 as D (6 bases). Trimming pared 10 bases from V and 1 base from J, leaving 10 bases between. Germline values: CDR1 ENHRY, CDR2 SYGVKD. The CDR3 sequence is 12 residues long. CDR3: CASGDPQETQYF. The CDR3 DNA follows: TGTGCCAGCGGGGACCCCCAAGAGACCCAGTACTTC.